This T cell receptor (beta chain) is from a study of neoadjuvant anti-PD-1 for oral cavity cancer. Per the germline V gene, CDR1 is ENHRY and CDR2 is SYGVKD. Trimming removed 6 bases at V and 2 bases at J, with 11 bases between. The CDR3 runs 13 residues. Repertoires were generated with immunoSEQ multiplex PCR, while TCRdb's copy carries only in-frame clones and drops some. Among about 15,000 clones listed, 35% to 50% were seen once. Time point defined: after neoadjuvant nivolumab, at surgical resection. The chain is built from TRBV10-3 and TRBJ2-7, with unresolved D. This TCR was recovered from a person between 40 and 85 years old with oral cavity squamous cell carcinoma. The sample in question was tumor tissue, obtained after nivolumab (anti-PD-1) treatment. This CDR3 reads CAISTSYTYEQYF. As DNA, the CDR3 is TGTGCCATCAGCACCTCATATACCTACGAGCAGTACTTC.